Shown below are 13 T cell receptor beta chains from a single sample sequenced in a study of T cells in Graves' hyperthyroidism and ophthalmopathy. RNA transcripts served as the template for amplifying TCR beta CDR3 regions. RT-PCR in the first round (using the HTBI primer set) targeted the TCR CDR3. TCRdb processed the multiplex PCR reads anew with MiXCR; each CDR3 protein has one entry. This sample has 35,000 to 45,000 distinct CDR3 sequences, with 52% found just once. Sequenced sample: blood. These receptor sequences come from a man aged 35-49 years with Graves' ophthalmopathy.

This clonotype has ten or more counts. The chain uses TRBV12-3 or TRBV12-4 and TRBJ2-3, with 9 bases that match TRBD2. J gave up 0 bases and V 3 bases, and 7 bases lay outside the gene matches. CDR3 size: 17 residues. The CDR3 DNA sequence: TGTGCCAGCAGTTTCGGGCGGGGGGGCACTAGCACAGATACGCAGTATTTT. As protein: CASSFGRGGTSTDTQYF.

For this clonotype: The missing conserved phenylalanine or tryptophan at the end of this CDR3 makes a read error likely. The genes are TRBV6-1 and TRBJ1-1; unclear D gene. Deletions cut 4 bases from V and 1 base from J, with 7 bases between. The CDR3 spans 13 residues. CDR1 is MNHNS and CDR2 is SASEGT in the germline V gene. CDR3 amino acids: CASSGQGNTEAFL. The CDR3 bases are TGTGCCAGCAGTGGTCAAGGGAACACTGAAGCTTTCTTG.

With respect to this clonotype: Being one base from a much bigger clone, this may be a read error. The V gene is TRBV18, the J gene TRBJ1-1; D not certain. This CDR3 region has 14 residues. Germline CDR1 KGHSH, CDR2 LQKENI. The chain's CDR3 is CASSPLQLNTGAFF. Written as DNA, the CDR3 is TGTGCCAGCTCACCACTACAGCTGAACACTGGAGCTTTCTTT.

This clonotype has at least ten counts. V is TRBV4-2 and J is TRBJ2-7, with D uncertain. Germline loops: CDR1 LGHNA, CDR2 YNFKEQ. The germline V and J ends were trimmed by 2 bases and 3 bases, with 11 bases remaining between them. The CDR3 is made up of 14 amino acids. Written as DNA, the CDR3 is TGTGCCAGCAGCCAATATTTGGGCTACTACGAGCAGTACTTC. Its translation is CASSQYLGYYEQYF.

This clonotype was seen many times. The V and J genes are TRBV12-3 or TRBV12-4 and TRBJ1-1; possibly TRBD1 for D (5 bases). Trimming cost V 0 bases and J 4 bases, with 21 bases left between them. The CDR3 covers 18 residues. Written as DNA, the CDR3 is TGTGCCAGCAGTTTAGCGTTCAGGGCCTTAATAAAGGGCACTGAAGCTTTCTTT. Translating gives CASSLAFRALIKGTEAFF.

The CDR3 coding sequence is TGCAGTGCTAGAGTCAACAATGAGCAGCCCCAGCATTTT. It codes for CSARVNNEQPQHF. The genes are TRBV20-1 and TRBJ1-5; D is uncertain. V was trimmed by 1 base and J by 7 bases, leaving 11 bases between them. The CDR3 covers 13 residues. Germline V gene sequence: CDR1 DFQATT, CDR2 SNEGSKA (reference sequence).

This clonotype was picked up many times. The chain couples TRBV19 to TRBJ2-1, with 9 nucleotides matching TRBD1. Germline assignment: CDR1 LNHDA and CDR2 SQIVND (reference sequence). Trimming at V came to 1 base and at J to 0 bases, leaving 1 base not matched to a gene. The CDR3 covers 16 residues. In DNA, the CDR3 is TGTGCCAGTAGTATAGCGGGACAGGGCTCCTACAATGAGCAGTTCTTC. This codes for CASSIAGQGSYNEQFF. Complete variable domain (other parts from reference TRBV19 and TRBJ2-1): DGGITQSPKYLFRKEGQNVTLSCEQNLNHDAMYWYRQDPGQGLRLIYYSQIVNDFQKGDIAEGYSVSREKKESFPLTVTSAQKNPTAFYLCASSIAGQGSYNEQFFGPGTRLTVL.

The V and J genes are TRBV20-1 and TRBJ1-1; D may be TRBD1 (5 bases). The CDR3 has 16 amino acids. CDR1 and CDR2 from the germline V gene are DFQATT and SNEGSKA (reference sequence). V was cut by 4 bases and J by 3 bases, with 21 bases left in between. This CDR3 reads CSATGTSGSGYTEAFF. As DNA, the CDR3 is TGCAGTGCTACCGGGACTAGCGGGAGCGGGTACACTGAAGCTTTCTTT.

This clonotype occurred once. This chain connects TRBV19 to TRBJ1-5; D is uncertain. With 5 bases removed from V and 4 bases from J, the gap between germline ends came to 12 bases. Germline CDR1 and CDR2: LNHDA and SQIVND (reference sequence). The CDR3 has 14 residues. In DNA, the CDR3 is TGTGCCAGTAGTTCATCGGGGTGGAATCAGCCCCAGCATTTT. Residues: CASSSSGWNQPQHF.

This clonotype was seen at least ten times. The CDR3 bases are TGCAGTGCTTCGGGACAGGGGAACTCCTACGAGCAGTACTTC. Encoded protein: CSASGQGNSYEQYF. The rearrangement uses TRBV20-1 and TRBJ2-7; TRBD1 matches 10 bases. This CDR3 spans 14 amino acids. With V trimmed by 5 bases and J by 0 bases, 4 bases remained unmatched. Germline V gene sequence: CDR1 DFQATT, CDR2 SNEGSKA (reference sequence).

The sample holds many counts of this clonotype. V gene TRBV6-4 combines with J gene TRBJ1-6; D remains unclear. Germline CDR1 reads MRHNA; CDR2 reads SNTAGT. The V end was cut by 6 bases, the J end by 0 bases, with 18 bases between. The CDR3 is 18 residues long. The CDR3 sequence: CASSPTSSQSSYNSPLHF. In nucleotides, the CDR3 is TGTGCCAGCAGCCCCACATCCTCGCAAAGCTCCTATAATTCACCCCTCCACTTT.

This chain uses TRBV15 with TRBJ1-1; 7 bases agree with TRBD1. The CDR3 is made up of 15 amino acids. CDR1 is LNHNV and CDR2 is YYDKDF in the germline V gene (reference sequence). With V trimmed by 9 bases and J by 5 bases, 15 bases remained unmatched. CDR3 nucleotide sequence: TGTGCCACAGCCCGACAGGGCCCCCAACAAACTGAAGCTTTCTTT. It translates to CATARQGPQQTEAFF. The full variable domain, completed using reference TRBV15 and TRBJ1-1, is DAMVIQNPRYQVTQFGKPVTLSCSQTLNHNVMYWYQQKSSQAPKLLFHYYDKDFNNEADTPDNFQSRRPNTSFCFLDIRSPGLGDTAMYLCATARQGPQQTEAFFGQGTRLTVV.

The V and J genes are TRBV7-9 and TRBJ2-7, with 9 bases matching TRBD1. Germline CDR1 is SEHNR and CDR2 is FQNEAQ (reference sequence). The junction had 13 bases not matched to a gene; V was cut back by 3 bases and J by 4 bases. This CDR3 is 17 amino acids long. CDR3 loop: CASSFTTGGSSTYEQYF. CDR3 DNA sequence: TGTGCCAGCAGCTTTACCACAGGGGGCAGTTCGACGTACGAGCAGTACTTC.